A single T cell receptor beta chain is shown here with its context. Its antigen is undetermined. The sample belongs to a study of radiotherapy plus CTLA-4 blockade in lung cancer. At the level of the study: Objective response was observed in about 19% of patients, and disease control in 31%. Study observations and caveats: TCR clones originating in tumors grew in number in blood after radiotherapy plus ipilimumab. Early blood T cell clone dynamics reportedly forecast response best, with interferon-beta.

People whose metastatic non-small-cell lung cancer was chemo-refractory got focal radiation along with CTLA-4 blockade by ipilimumab. Here immunoSEQ multiplex PCR was the method, and the copy in TCRdb shows in-frame clones only, minus some. Counted here are about 15,000 clones, roughly 70% occurring once; the ten biggest clones make up about half. The CDR3 loop spans 14 amino acids. V lost 8 bases, J lost 4 bases, and 17 bases lay in between. Germline V gene sequence: CDR1 MGHDK, CDR2 SYGVNS. The source of this sequence is a human donor with non-small cell lung cancer whose response to radiotherapy plus ipilimumab could not be evaluated. Sequences were derived from peripheral blood, sampled from a patient treated with radiotherapy plus ipilimumab. The rearrangement links TRBV25-1 to TRBJ1-1; no clear D. CDR3 in amino acids: CASEPSGWVTEAFF. CDR3 sequence (DNA): TGTGCCAGCGAACCCTCGGGGTGGGTCACTGAAGCTTTCTTT.